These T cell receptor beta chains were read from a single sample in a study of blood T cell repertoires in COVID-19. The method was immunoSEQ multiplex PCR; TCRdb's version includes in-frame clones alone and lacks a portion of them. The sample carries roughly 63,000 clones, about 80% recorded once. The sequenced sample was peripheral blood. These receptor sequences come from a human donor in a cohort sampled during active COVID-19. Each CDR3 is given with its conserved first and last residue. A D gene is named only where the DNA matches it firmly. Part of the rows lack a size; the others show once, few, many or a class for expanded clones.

DNA: TGTGCCAGCAGCTTAGTCACTAGCGGGAGCGAGCAGTACTTC
CDR3: CASSLVTSGSEQYF
J: TRBJ2-7
length: 14
size: NA
V: TRBV11-2
D: TRBD2

DNA: TGTGCCAGTAGTGAACAGGGCTCCCGTGAAAAACTGTTTTTT
CDR3: CASSEQGSREKLFF
J: TRBJ1-4
length: 14
size: NA
V: TRBV19
D: NA

DNA: TGTGCCAGCACCCGGGACAGGGGGCGAGCTAACTATGGCTACACCTTC
CDR3: CASTRDRGRANYGYTF
J: TRBJ1-2
length: 16
size: NA
V: TRBV2
D: TRBD1

DNA: TGTGCCAGCAGTATTTCCTTAGGGGGCAGGGGACAGCCCCAGCATTTT
CDR3: CASSISLGGRGQPQHF
J: TRBJ1-5
length: 16
size: NA
V: TRBV28
D: TRBD1

DNA: TGTGCCAGCAGCTTGGATCCAGGGCTAAGTGGCTACACCTTC
CDR3: CASSLDPGLSGYTF
J: TRBJ1-2
length: 14
size: NA
V: TRBV5-4
D: NA

DNA: TGTGCCAGCAGTCCCTCCGGGACAGCGAACTACAATCAGCCCCAGCATTTT
CDR3: CASSPSGTANYNQPQHF
J: TRBJ1-5
length: 17
size: NA
V: TRBV27
D: TRBD1

DNA: TGTGCCAGCAGCCCCCATAACACCGGGGAGCTGTTTTTT
CDR3: CASSPHNTGELFF
J: TRBJ2-2
length: 13
size: few
V: TRBV9
D: NA

DNA: TGTGCCAGCAGCATCACAGGGGGCACTGAAGCTTTCTTT
CDR3: CASSITGGTEAFF
J: TRBJ1-1
length: 13
size: NA
V: TRBV11-3
D: TRBD1

DNA: TGTGCCAGCAGCTTGACTAGCGGGAAAACCGGGGAGCTGTTTTTT
CDR3: CASSLTSGKTGELFF
J: TRBJ2-2
length: 15
size: few
V: TRBV7-6
D: TRBD2

DNA: TGTGCCAGCAGCCAAGATCTTGTTCAGCCCCAGCATTTT
CDR3: CASSQDLVQPQHF
J: TRBJ1-5
length: 13
size: NA
V: TRBV3-1/TRBV3-2
D: NA

DNA: TGTGCCAGCAGTGAGTTATCGGGGGACGAGCAGTACTTC
CDR3: CASSELSGDEQYF
J: TRBJ2-7
length: 13
size: few
V: TRBV6-1
D: NA

DNA: TGTGCCAGCAGCTTAGTATCCGGGAATATCGGGGAGCTGTTTTTT
CDR3: CASSLVSGNIGELFF
J: TRBJ2-2
length: 15
size: many
V: TRBV7-8
D: NA

DNA: TGTGCCAGCAGCCCAGATCAGACAGGCCCTAGCACTGAAGCTTTCTTT
CDR3: CASSPDQTGPSTEAFF
J: TRBJ1-1
length: 16
size: once
V: TRBV5-5
D: NA

DNA: TGTGCCAGCAGCCCGCCACCGGGACAGGGACGAAACGAGCAGTACTTC
CDR3: CASSPPPGQGRNEQYF
J: TRBJ2-7
length: 16
size: NA
V: TRBV5-4
D: TRBD1

DNA: TGTGCCAGTAGTGCCCTGGATGGGCTGTTCTTC
CDR3: CASSALDGLFF
J: TRBJ2-1
length: 11
size: NA
V: TRBV19
D: NA

DNA: TGTGCCAGCAGCCCTTCCAGGGGGGAATCTGGGGCCAACGTCCTGACTTTC
CDR3: CASSPSRGESGANVLTF
J: TRBJ2-6
length: 17
size: NA
V: TRBV14
D: NA

DNA: TGTGCCAGCAGCCAAGGGTGGCAAACTGAAGCTTTCTTT
CDR3: CASSQGWQTEAFF
J: TRBJ1-1
length: 13
size: NA
V: TRBV4-2
D: NA

DNA: TGTGCCAGCAGTTACACCAGGGGGGAAGGCTACACCTTC
CDR3: CASSYTRGEGYTF
J: TRBJ1-2
length: 13
size: once
V: TRBV6-5
D: TRBD1

DNA: TGTGCCAGCAGCCCCACCCACTATACAACTAACTATGGCTACACCTTC
CDR3: CASSPTHYTTNYGYTF
J: TRBJ1-2
length: 16
size: NA
V: TRBV7-3
D: NA